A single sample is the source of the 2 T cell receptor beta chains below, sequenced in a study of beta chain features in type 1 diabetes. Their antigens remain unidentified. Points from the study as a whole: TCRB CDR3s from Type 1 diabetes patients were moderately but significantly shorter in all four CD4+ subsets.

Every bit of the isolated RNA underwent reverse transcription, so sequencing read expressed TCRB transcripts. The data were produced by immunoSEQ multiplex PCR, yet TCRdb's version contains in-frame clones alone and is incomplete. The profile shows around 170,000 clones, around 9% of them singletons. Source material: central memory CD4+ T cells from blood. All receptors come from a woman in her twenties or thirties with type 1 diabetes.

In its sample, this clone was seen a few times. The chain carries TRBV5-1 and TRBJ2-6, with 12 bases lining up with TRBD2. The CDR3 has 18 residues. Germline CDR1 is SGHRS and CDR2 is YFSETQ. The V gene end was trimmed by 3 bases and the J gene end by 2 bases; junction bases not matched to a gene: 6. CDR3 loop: CASSSLAGGPAGANVLTF. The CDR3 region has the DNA TGCGCCAGCAGCTCCCTAGCGGGAGGGCCCGCTGGGGCCAACGTCCTGACTTTC.

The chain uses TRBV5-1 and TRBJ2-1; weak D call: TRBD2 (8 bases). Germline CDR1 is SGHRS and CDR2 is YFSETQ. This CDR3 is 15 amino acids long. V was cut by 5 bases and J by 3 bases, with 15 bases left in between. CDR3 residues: CASRTGGGGYNEQFF. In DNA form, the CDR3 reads TGCGCCAGCAGGACGGGAGGGGGCGGCTACAATGAGCAGTTCTTC.